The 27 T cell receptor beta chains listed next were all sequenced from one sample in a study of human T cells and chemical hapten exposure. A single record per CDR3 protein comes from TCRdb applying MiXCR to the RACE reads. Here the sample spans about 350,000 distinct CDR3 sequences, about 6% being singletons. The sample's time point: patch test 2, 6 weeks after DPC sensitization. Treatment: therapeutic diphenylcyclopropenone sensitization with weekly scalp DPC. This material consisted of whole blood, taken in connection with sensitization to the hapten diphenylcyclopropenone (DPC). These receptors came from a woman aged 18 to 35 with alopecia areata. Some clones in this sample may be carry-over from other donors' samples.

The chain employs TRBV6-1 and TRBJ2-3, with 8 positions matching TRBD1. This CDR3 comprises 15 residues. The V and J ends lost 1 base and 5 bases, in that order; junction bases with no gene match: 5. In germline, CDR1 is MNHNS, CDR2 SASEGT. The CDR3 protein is CASSEGETGVDTQYF. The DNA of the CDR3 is TGTGCCAGCAGTGAAGGGGAGACAGGGGTAGATACGCAGTATTTT.

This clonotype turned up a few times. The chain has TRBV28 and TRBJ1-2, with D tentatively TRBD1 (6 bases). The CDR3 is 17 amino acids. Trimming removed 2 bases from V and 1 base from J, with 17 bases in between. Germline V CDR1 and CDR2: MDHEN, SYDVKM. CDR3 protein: CASSLVGAPEVNYGYTF. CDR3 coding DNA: TGTGCCAGCAGTTTAGTGGGGGCGCCGGAGGTTAACTATGGCTACACCTTC.

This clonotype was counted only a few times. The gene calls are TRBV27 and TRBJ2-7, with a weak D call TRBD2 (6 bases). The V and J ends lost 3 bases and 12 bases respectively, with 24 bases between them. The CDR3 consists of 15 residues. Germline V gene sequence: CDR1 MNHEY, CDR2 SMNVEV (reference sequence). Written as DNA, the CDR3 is TGTGCCAGCAGTTTGGATACCGGGACTTCTCGAAGATGGTACTTC. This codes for CASSLDTGTSRRWYF.

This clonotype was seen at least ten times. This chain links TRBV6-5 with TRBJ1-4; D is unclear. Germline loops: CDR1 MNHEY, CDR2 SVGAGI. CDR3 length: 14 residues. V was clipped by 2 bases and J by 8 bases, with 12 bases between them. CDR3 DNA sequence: TGTGCCAGCAGTTACCTCACGTCGGGGGAAAAACTGTTTTTT. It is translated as CASSYLTSGEKLFF.

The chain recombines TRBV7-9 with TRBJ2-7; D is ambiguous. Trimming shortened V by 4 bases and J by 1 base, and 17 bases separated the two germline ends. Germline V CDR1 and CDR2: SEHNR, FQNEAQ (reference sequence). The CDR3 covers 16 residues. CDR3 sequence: CASSSRTETLSYEQYF. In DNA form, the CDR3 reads TGTGCCAGCAGCTCCCGTACCGAGACATTATCCTACGAGCAGTACTTC.

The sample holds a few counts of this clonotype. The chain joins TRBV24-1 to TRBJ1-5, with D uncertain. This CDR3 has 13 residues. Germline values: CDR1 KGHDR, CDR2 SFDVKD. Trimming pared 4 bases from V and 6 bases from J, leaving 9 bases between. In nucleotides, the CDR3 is TGTGCCACCAGTGAACTAGACGGTCAGCCCCAGCATTTT. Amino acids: CATSELDGQPQHF.

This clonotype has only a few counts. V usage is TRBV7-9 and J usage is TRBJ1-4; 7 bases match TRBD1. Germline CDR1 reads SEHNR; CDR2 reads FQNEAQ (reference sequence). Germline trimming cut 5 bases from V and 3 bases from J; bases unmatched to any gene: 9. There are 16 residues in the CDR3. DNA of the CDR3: TGTGCCAGCAGCCTTCTCGGACAGGCGTCTAATGAAAAACTGTTTTTT. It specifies CASSLLGQASNEKLFF.

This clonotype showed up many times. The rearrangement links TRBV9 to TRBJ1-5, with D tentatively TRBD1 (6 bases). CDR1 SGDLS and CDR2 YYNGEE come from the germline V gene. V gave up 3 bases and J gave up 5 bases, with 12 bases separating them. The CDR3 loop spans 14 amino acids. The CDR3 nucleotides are TGTGCCAGCAGCGAGGGGGTAGGGCATCAGCCCCAGCATTTT. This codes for CASSEGVGHQPQHF. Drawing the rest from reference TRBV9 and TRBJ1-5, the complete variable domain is DSGVTQTPKHLITATGQRVTLRCSPRSGDLSVYWYQQSLDQGLQFLIQYYNGEERAKGNILERFSAQQFPDLHSELNLSSLELGDSALYFCASSEGVGHQPQHFGDGTRLSIL.

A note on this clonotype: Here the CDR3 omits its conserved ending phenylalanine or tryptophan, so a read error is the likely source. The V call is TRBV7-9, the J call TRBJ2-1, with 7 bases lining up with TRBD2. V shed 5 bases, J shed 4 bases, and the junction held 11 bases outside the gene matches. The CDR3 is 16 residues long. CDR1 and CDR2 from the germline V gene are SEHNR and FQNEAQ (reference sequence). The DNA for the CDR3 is TGTGCCAGCAGCCTGGGCGACCTAGCGGTGTACAATGAGCAGTTCTTG. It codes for CASSLGDLAVYNEQFL.

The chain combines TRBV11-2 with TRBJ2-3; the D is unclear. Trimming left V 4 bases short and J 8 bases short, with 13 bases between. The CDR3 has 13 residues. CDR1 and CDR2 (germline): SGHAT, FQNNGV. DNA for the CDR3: TGTGCCAGCAGCTCTCTCGATCTGATTACGCAGTATTTT. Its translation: CASSSLDLITQYF.

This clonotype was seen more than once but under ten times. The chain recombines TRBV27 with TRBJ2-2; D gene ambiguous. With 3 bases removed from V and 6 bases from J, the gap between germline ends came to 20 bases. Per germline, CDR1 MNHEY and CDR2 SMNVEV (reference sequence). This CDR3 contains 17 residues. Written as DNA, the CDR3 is TGTGCCAGCAGTTTTGGCCCCAGCATCCGCGGACCCGGGGAGCTGTTTTTT. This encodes CASSFGPSIRGPGELFF.

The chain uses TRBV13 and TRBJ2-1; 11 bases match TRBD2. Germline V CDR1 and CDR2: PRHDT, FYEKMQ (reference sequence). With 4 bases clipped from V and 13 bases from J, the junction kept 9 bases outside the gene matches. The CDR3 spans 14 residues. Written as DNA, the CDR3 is TGTGCCAGCAGCTCTACGACTAGCGGGGACTCACAGTTCTTC. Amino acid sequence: CASSSTTSGDSQFF.

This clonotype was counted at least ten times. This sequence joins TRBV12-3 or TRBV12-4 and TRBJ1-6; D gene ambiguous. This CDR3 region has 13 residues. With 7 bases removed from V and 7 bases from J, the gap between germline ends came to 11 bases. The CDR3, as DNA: TGTGCCAGCATGGGCTTGGGAAATTCACCCCTCCACTTT. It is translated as CASMGLGNSPLHF.

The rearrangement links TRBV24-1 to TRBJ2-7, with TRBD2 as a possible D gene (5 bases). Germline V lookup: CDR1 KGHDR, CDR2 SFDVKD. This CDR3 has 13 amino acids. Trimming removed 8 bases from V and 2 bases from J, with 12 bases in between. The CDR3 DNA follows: TGTGCCACCACCATCGAGGGAACCTACGAGCAGTACTTC. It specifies CATTIEGTYEQYF.

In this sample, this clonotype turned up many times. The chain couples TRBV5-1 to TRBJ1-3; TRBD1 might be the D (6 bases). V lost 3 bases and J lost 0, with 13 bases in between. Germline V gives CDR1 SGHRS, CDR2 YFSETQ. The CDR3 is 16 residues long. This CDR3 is CASSSGTTISGNTIYF. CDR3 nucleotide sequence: TGCGCCAGCAGCTCCGGGACAACCATCTCTGGAAACACCATATATTTT.

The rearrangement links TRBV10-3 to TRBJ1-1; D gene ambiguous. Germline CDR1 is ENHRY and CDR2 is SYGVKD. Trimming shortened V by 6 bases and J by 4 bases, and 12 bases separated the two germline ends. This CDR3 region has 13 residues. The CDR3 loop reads CAIREKDSTEAFF. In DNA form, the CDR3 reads TGTGCCATCAGAGAGAAAGACTCCACTGAAGCTTTCTTT.

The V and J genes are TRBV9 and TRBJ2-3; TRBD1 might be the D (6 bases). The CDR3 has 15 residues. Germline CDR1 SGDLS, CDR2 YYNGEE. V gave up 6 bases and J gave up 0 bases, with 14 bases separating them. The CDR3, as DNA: TGTGCCAGCACGCGGACAGCTTCTAGCACAGATACGCAGTATTTT. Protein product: CASTRTASSTDTQYF. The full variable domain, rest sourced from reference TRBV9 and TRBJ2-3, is DSGVTQTPKHLITATGQRVTLRCSPRSGDLSVYWYQQSLDQGLQFLIQYYNGEERAKGNILERFSAQQFPDLHSELNLSSLELGDSALYFCASTRTASSTDTQYFGPGTRLTVL.

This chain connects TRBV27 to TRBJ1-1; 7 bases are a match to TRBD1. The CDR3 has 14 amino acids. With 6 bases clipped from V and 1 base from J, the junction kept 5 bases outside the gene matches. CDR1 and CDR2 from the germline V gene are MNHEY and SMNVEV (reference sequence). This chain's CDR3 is CASRPQGKNTEAFF. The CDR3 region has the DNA TGTGCCAGCAGACCACAGGGGAAGAACACTGAAGCTTTCTTT.

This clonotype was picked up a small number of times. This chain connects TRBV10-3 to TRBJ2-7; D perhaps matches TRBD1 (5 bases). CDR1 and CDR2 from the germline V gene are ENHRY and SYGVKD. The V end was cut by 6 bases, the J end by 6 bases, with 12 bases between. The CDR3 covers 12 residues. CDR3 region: CAISPGWSEQYF. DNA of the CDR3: TGTGCCATCAGCCCAGGGTGGAGCGAGCAGTACTTC.

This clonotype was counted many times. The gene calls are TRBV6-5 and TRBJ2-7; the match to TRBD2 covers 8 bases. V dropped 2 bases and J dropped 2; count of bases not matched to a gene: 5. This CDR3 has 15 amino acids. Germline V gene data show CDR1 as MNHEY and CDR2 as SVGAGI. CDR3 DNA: TGTGCCAGCAGTTACGCGGGACTAGGAACCTACGAGCAGTACTTC. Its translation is CASSYAGLGTYEQYF.

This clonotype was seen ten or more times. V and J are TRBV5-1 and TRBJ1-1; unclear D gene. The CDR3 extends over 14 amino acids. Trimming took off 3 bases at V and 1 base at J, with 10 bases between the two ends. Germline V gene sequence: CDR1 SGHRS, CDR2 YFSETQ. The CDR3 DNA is TGCGCCAGCAGCTCGTTGGGAGGGAACACTGAAGCTTTCTTT. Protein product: CASSSLGGNTEAFF.

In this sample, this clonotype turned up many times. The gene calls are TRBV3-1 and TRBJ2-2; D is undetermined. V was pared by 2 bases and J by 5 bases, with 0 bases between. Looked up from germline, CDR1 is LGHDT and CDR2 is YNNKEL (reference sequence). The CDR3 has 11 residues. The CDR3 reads CASSQTGELFF. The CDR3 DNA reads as TGTGCCAGCAGCCAAACCGGGGAGCTGTTTTTT. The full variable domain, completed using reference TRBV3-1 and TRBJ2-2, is DTAVSQTPKYLVTQMGNDKSIKCEQNLGHDTMYWYKQDSKKFLKIMFSYNNKELIINETVPNRFSPKSPDKAHLNLHINSLELGDSAVYFCASSQTGELFFGEGSRLTVL.

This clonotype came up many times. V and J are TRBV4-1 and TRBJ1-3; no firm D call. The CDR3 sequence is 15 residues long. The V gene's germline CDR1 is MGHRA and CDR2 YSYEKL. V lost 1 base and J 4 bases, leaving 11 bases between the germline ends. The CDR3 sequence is CASSQGVQRGNTIYF. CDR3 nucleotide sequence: TGCGCCAGCAGCCAAGGGGTGCAGCGCGGAAACACCATATATTTT.

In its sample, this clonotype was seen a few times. DNA for the CDR3: TGTGCCAGCAGCGCAAACAGGGGGAATGGGGCCAAAAACATTCAGTACTTC. It is translated as CASSANRGNGAKNIQYF. The V gene is TRBV9, the J gene TRBJ2-4, with 8 bases lining up with TRBD1. Losses at the gene ends were 3 bases for V and 1 base for J; bases not matched to a gene: 9. Germline V gene lookup returns CDR1 SGDLS and CDR2 YYNGEE. The CDR3 has 17 residues.

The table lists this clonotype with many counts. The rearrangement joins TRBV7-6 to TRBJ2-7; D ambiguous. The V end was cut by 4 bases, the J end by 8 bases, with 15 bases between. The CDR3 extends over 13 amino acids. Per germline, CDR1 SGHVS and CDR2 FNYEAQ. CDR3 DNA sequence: TGTGCCAGCAGCTCCCAGGTCATGCGGCAGCAGTACTTC. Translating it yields CASSSQVMRQQYF.

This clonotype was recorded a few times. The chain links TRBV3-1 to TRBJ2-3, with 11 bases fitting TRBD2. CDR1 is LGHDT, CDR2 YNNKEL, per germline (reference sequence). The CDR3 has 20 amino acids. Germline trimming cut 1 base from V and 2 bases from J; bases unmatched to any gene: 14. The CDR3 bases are TGTGCCAGCAGCCAAGCACTAGCGGGGGCCCTTATCCGATCCACAGATACGCAGTATTTT. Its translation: CASSQALAGALIRSTDTQYF.

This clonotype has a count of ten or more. Written as DNA, the CDR3 is TGTGCCAGCTCCCTACAGGGGAGAGGCTACACCTTC. Translation: CASSLQGRGYTF. The chain links TRBV2 to TRBJ1-2, with TRBD1 matching over 7 bases. The CDR3 loop spans 12 amino acids. V was pared by 8 bases and J by 8 bases, with 8 bases of the junction left unmatched. Germline V CDR1 and CDR2: SNHLY, FYNNEI.